This T cell receptor (beta chain) was captured by sequencing in a study of blood T cell repertoires in COVID-19. Whole-study context: Samples representing acute and convalescent COVID-19 were sourced from the United States, Italy and Spain. Nucleic acid was either cDNA or gDNA, and it came from T cells, B-cell-depleted T cells, or PBMCs.

The repertoire was sequenced with immunoSEQ multiplex PCR; TCRdb's copy has only in-frame clones and lacks some. In the table there are tens of thousands of clones, almost 85% of which are singletons. Trimming cost V 1 base and J 0 bases, with 9 bases left between them. This CDR3 has 15 amino acids. Germline V gene sequence: CDR1 LGHNA, CDR2 YSLEER. The genes are TRBV4-3 and TRBJ1-1; no firm D call. The origin of this receptor is a human donor in a cohort sampled during active COVID-19. The sequenced sample consisted of peripheral blood. CDR3: CASSQGEPMNTEAFF. For the CDR3, the DNA is TGCGCCAGCAGCCAAGGAGAGCCCATGAACACTGAAGCTTTCTTT.